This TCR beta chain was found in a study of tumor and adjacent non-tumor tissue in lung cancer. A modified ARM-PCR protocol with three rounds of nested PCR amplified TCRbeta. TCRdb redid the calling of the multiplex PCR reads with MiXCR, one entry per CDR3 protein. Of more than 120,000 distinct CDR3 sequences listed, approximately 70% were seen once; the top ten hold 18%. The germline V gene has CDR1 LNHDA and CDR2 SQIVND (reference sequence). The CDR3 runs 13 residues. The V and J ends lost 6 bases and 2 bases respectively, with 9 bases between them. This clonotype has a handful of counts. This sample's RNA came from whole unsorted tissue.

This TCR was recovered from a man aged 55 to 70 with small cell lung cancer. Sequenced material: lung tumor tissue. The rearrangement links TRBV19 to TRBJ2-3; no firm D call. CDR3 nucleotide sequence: TGTGCCAGTAGAGAATCTCACACAGATACGCAGTATTTT. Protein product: CASRESHTDTQYF.